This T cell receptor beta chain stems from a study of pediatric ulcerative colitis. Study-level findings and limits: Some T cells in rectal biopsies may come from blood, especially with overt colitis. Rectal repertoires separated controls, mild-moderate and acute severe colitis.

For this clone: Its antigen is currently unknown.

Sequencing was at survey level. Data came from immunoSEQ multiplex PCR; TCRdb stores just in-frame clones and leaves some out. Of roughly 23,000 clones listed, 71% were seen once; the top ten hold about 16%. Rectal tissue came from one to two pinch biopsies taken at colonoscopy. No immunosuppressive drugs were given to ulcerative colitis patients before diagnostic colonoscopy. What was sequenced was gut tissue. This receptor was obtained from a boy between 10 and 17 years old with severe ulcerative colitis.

The CDR3 protein is CASSPDRNYEQYF. As DNA, the CDR3 is TGTGCCAGCTCACCCGACAGAAACTACGAGCAGTACTTC. The chain carries TRBV18 and TRBJ2-7, with D possibly TRBD1 on 5 matching bases. CDR3 length: 13 residues. Per the germline V gene, CDR1 is KGHSH and CDR2 is LQKENI. The ends were cut back, 3 bases at V and 3 bases at J, with 9 bases in the middle. The full variable domain, completed using reference TRBV18 and TRBJ2-7, is NAGVMQNPRHLVRRRGQEARLRCSPMKGHSHVYWYRQLPEEGLKFMVYLQKENIIDESGMPKERFSAEFPKEGPSILRIQQVVRGDSAAYFCASSPDRNYEQYFGPGTRLTVT.